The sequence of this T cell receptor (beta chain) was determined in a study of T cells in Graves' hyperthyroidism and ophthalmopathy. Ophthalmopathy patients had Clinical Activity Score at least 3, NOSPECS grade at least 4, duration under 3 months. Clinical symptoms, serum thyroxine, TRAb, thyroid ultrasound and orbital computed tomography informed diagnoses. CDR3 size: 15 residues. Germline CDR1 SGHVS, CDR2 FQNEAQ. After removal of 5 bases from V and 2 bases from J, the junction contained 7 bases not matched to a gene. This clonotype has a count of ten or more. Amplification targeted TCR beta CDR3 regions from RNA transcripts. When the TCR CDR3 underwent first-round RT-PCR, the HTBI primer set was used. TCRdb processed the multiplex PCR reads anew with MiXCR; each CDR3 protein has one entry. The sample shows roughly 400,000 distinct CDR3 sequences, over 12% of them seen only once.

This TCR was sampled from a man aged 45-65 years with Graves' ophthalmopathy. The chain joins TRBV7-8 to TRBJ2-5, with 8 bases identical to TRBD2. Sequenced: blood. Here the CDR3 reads CASSGRTSSQETQYF. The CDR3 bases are TGTGCCAGCAGCGGGCGGACTAGCAGTCAAGAGACCCAGTACTTC.